This T cell receptor (beta chain) originates from a study of spatial heterogeneity in lung cancer. A unique molecular identifier was carried by every single TCR cDNA molecule. TCRdb reanalysed the 5' RACE reads using MiXCR and keeps one entry per CDR3 protein. Seen here are 45,000 to 55,000 distinct CDR3 sequences, approximately 5% observed once, and the top ten hold approximately 10%. Time point of the sample: sample taken at primary tumor resection. Whole RNA came from tumor, nontumor lung or frozen PBMC and was sequenced without being sorted. Untreated early-stage non-small cell lung cancer patients, about 70 in total, were the donors. Between the trimmed V and J ends, which lost 8 bases and 4 bases, there was a span of 14 bases. This CDR3 region has 14 residues. This clonotype was seen only a few times.

This specimen was PBMCs, taken at surgery. The sequence derives from a male donor with early-stage non-small cell lung cancer. V is TRBV12-3 or TRBV12-4 and J is TRBJ2-2, with D maybe TRBD1 (6 bases). CDR3 region: CASVIPGVTGELFF. CDR3 DNA: TGTGCCAGCGTAATCCCAGGGGTCACCGGGGAGCTGTTTTTT.